The subject of this entry is one T cell receptor beta chain. These data originate in a study of blood T cell repertoires in COVID-19. There are 17 residues in the CDR3. V shed 5 bases, J shed 5 bases, and the junction held 20 bases outside the gene matches. The V gene's germline CDR1 is GTSNPN and CDR2 SVGIG (reference sequence). Original processing methods: The authors estimated nucleated cell counts from reference gene primer amplification. TCRdb's copy holds only in-frame clones and misses some; the assay was immunoSEQ multiplex PCR. Clonal size and the V and J genes are those of that table, whereas D and trimming came from the DNA. The table records roughly 100,000 clones, about 89% of them present only once.

The receptor was derived from a woman aged 30 to 39 with acute or convalescent COVID-19. The rearrangement joins TRBV30 to TRBJ2-5, with 7 bases lining up with TRBD2. The sequenced sample consisted of peripheral blood. CDR3 nucleotide sequence: TGTGCCTGGGCAGCTGGGTGGGTAGCGGGCCCGGGGGAGACCCAGTACTTC. It codes for CAWAAGWVAGPGETQYF. Drawing the rest from reference TRBV30 and TRBJ2-5, the complete variable domain is SQTIHQWPATLVQPVGSPLSLECTVEGTSNPNLYWYRQAAGRGLQLLFYSVGIGQISSEVPQNLSASRPQDRQFILSSKKLLLSDSGFYLCAWAAGWVAGPGETQYFGPGTRLLVL.